Below are 27 T cell receptor beta chains sequenced from a single sample in a study of blood T cell repertoires in COVID-19. Assay: immunoSEQ multiplex PCR; the TCRdb copy retains only in-frame clones and omits some. In the table there are approximately 150,000 clones, around 80% of which are singletons. The sample consisted of PBMCs or T cells enriched from blood (not recorded which). The origin of the receptors is a man aged 40-50 years who had recovered from COVID-19.

This clone has a handful of counts. The CDR3 DNA reads TGTGCCATTACTCCAGACCCCGGGACATATGGCTACACCTTC. This gives the protein CAITPDPGTYGYTF. The chain is built from TRBV10-3 and TRBJ1-2, with a weak D call TRBD1 (6 bases). The CDR3 is made up of 14 amino acids. CDR1 ENHRY and CDR2 SYGVKD come from the germline V gene. V gave up 9 bases and J gave up 5 bases, with 19 bases separating them.

This clone occurred a few times. This chain connects TRBV4-2 to TRBJ1-2; 9 nucleotides align to TRBD1. Germline V lookup: CDR1 LGHNA, CDR2 YNFKEQ. The length of the CDR3 is 17 residues. J was trimmed by 3 bases and V by 1 base; bases with no gene match: 9. CDR3 sequence reads: CASSQGFGTGGDYGYTF. Written as DNA, the CDR3 is TGTGCCAGCAGCCAAGGGTTCGGTACAGGGGGCGACTATGGCTACACCTTC.

The genes are TRBV27 and TRBJ1-2; tentative D call: TRBD1 (6 bases). The CDR3 length is 21 residues. Germline V gene lookup returns CDR1 MNHEY and CDR2 SMNVEV (reference sequence). Between the trimmed V and J ends, which lost 6 bases and 6 bases, there was a span of 38 bases. The CDR3 region has the DNA TGTGCCAGCAGACTTAGGTCCCTAGACGTACAGGGAGAAAGGGTTTTCGATGGCTACACCTTC. Its protein product is CASRLRSLDVQGERVFDGYTF.

The table lists this clone with a few counts. The V gene is TRBV10-2, the J gene TRBJ1-2; 7 positions agree with TRBD1. Per germline, CDR1 WSHSY and CDR2 SAAADI. The length of the CDR3 is 13 residues. The V segment lost 7 bases and the J segment 8 bases; nucleotides outside the gene matches: 10. The CDR3 loop is CASTWDSAGGYTF. DNA for the CDR3: TGCGCCAGCACCTGGGACAGTGCTGGAGGCTACACCTTC.

The chain is built from TRBV7-3 and TRBJ2-5; the match to TRBD2 covers 9 bases. Germline assignment: CDR1 SGHTA and CDR2 FQGTGA. The CDR3 extends over 16 amino acids. Losses at the gene ends were 6 bases for V and 4 bases for J; bases not matched to a gene: 12. CDR3 in DNA: TGTGCCAGCAGTTCCTCGCTAGCGGGACCTCCAGAGACCCAGTACTTC. It yields the protein CASSSSLAGPPETQYF.

Only one count was recorded for this clone. V gene TRBV5-8 combines with J gene TRBJ2-7, with unresolved D. Germline assignment: CDR1 SGHTS and CDR2 YDEGEE. The V and J ends lost 3 bases and 2 bases respectively, with 6 bases between them. The CDR3 has 12 residues. The CDR3 bases are TGTGCCAGCAGCTCCGCTACCTACGAGCAGTACGTC. Translation: CASSSATYEQYV.

The V and J genes are TRBV24-1 and TRBJ2-2; D possibly corresponds to TRBD2 (6 bases). The CDR3 length is 20 residues. Trimming pared 0 bases from V and 0 bases from J, leaving 19 bases between. Germline loops: CDR1 KGHDR, CDR2 SFDVKD. In DNA form, the CDR3 reads TGTGCCACCAGTGATTTGGGCTTGTTGAGGCGGGGTCCGAACACCGGGGAGCTGTTTTTT. Its translation: CATSDLGLLRRGPNTGELFF.

CDR3 nucleotide sequence: TGCGCCAGCAACAAACAGGGGGGATCCTACAATGAGCAGTTCTTC. Amino acids: CASNKQGGSYNEQFF. The chain uses TRBV5-1 and TRBJ2-1; 8 nucleotides line up with TRBD1. This CDR3 is 15 amino acids long. CDR1 is SGHRS, CDR2 YFSETQ, per germline. V lost 6 bases and J lost 1; bases outside the gene matches: 6.

The V gene is TRBV7-2, the J gene TRBJ2-2; unclear D gene. With 3 bases removed from V and 4 bases from J, the gap between germline ends came to 9 bases. The germline CDR1 and CDR2 sequences are SGHTA and FQGNSA. This CDR3 has 14 residues. This chain's CDR3 is CASSLVTGTGELFF. CDR3 in DNA: TGTGCCAGCAGCTTGGTAACTGGCACCGGGGAGCTGTTTTTT.

The chain uses TRBV9 and TRBJ2-3; 9 bases line up with TRBD2. The V and J ends lost 4 bases and 4 bases, in that order; junction bases with no gene match: 4. From germline, CDR1 is SGDLS and CDR2 YYNGEE. The CDR3 has 14 amino acids. For the CDR3, the DNA is TGTGCCAGCAGCCGGGGGACTAGCCCAGATACGCAGTATTTT. Protein product: CASSRGTSPDTQYF.

This clone came up a few times. The chain combines TRBV9 with TRBJ2-1; 7 positions agree with TRBD1. CDR1 and CDR2 from the germline V gene are SGDLS and YYNGEE. The CDR3 sequence is 14 residues long. Unmatched junction bases numbered 5, after V lost 0 bases and J lost 8 bases. For the CDR3, the DNA is TGTGCCAGCAGCGTAGGGGCAGGGGGAGATGAGCAGTTCTTC. Translating it yields CASSVGAGGDEQFF.

The rearrangement links TRBV18 to TRBJ2-1; 7 positions agree with TRBD1. Germline V gene sequence: CDR1 KGHSH, CDR2 LQKENI. The CDR3 contains 14 residues. The J segment lost 8 bases and the V segment lost 2 bases, leaving 6 bases of the junction unmatched. This CDR3 reads CASSPGITGDEQFF. Here the CDR3 DNA reads TGTGCCAGCTCACCAGGGATTACAGGGGATGAGCAGTTCTTC.

The chain is built from TRBV4-2 and TRBJ2-5; no reliable D call. The CDR3 contains 15 residues. Germline V gene lookup returns CDR1 LGHNA and CDR2 YNFKEQ. Trimming shortened V by 4 bases and J by 5 bases, and 17 bases separated the two germline ends. The CDR3 bases are TGTGCCAGCAGCCCCCGAGAATCCCCCGGGGAGACCCAGTACTTC. Translated, it gives CASSPRESPGETQYF.

V and J are TRBV9 and TRBJ1-2; D gene ambiguous. Germline CDR1 is SGDLS and CDR2 is YYNGEE. The CDR3 consists of 14 residues. V was shortened by 0 bases and J by 4 bases, with 10 bases between the two germline ends. The CDR3 loop is CASSVGEGSYGYTF. In nucleotides, the CDR3 is TGTGCCAGCAGCGTAGGAGAGGGTAGCTATGGCTACACCTTC. The full variable domain, completed using reference TRBV9 and TRBJ1-2, is DSGVTQTPKHLITATGQRVTLRCSPRSGDLSVYWYQQSLDQGLQFLIQYYNGEERAKGNILERFSAQQFPDLHSELNLSSLELGDSALYFCASSVGEGSYGYTFGSGTRLTVV.

V gene TRBV9 combines with J gene TRBJ2-2; D not resolved. The CDR3 has 14 amino acids. V lost 3 bases to trimming and J lost 4 bases, with 10 bases between them. Germline V gene data show CDR1 as SGDLS and CDR2 as YYNGEE. This CDR3 reads CASSADTTTGELFF. The CDR3 region has the DNA TGTGCCAGCAGCGCCGACACCACCACCGGGGAGCTGTTTTTT.

The chain combines TRBV28 with TRBJ2-4; TRBD2 agrees at 16 bases. The CDR3 spans 18 residues. Trimming cost V 6 bases and J 9 bases; bases outside gene matches: 14. Germline CDR1 MDHEN, CDR2 SYDVKM. The CDR3: CASSLFPGLAGGPGIQYF. The DNA for the CDR3 is TGTGCCAGCAGCCTCTTCCCGGGACTAGCGGGGGGGCCTGGCATTCAGTACTTC.

This chain connects TRBV5-6 to TRBJ2-3, with 8 nucleotides matching TRBD1. V was clipped by 0 bases and J by 1 base; unmatched bases: 4. CDR1 is SGHDT, CDR2 YYEEEE, per germline. CDR3 length equals 16 residues. This chain's CDR3 is CASSLALQGGTDTQYF. For the CDR3, the DNA is TGTGCCAGCAGCTTGGCCTTACAGGGGGGCACAGATACGCAGTATTTT.

The chain uses TRBV7-3 and TRBJ2-1; 13 bases agree with TRBD2. The trim removed 5 bases at V and 0 bases at J, leaving 10 bases unmatched. Germline-derived CDR1 and CDR2 are SGHTA and FQGTGA. The CDR3 spans 19 residues. CDR3 sequence reads: CASSPLLAGGPSSYNEQFF. In DNA form, the CDR3 reads TGTGCCAGCAGCCCCCTACTAGCGGGGGGGCCGAGCTCCTACAATGAGCAGTTCTTC.

The chain employs TRBV29-1 and TRBJ1-2, with D hard to call. The V gene's germline CDR1 is SQVTM and CDR2 ANQGSEA. V was cut by 4 bases and J by 6 bases, with 18 bases left in between. This CDR3 is 14 amino acids long. CDR3: CSVGRGLGKDGYTF. For the CDR3, the DNA is TGCAGCGTTGGACGCGGACTGGGCAAGGATGGCTACACCTTC.

V usage is TRBV29-1 and J usage is TRBJ1-1, with TRBD1 as a possible D gene (5 bases). V was pared by 6 bases and J by 5 bases, with 19 bases between. The CDR3 has 14 residues. CDR1 and CDR2 from the germline V gene are SQVTM and ANQGSEA. CDR3 DNA: TGCAGCGTATCCCGGGACTTCTCGGGGACTGAAGCTTTCTTT. Amino acids: CSVSRDFSGTEAFF.

CDR3 residues: CASSFGTGLHQPQHF. CDR3 coding DNA: TGTGCCAGCAGTTTCGGGACAGGCCTTCATCAGCCCCAGCATTTT. The chain links TRBV27 to TRBJ1-5; 8 bases align to TRBD1. Germline values: CDR1 MNHEY, CDR2 SMNVEV (reference sequence). CDR3 length equals 15 residues. V dropped 3 bases and J dropped 5; count of bases not matched to a gene: 6.

There are a few counts of this clone. The sample holds other DNA sequences that translate to the same CDR3. The rearrangement uses TRBV4-2 and TRBJ1-1; 8 positions match TRBD1. Trimming cost V 4 bases and J 4 bases; bases outside gene matches: 2. The germline V gene has CDR1 LGHNA and CDR2 YNFKEQ. The CDR3 contains 13 residues. CDR3 DNA: TGTGCCAGCAGCCGGACAGGGTCCACTGAAGCTTTCTTT. This translates into CASSRTGSTEAFF.

The chain uses TRBV3-1 (or the pseudogene TRBV3-2) and TRBJ1-1; 7 bases map to TRBD1. V lost 6 bases, J lost 5 bases, and 6 bases stayed unmatched. Germline loops: CDR1 LGHDT, CDR2 YNNKEL (reference sequence). This CDR3 has 13 residues. The CDR3 DNA reads as TGTGCCAGCAGGCTAACACAGGGGACTGAAGCTTTCTTT. The encoded protein is CASRLTQGTEAFF.

This chain links TRBV12-3 or TRBV12-4 with TRBJ2-1, with D possibly TRBD1 on 5 matching bases. V was cut by 5 bases and J by 4 bases, with 6 bases left in between. The CDR3 is 12 residues long. The CDR3 loop is CASSDRYNEQFF. CDR3 nucleotides: TGTGCCAGCAGTGACAGATACAATGAGCAGTTCTTC.

The genes are TRBV5-8 and TRBJ2-7; 9 bases align to TRBD1. J gave up 2 bases and V 3 bases, and 6 bases lay outside the gene matches. Germline V gene sequence: CDR1 SGHTS, CDR2 YDEGEE. CDR3 size: 15 residues. In DNA form, the CDR3 reads TGTGCCAGCAGCTCGCCGGGACAGGGCCCCTACGAGCAGTACGTC. It is translated as CASSSPGQGPYEQYV.

This chain joins TRBV7-3 and TRBJ2-5; weak D call: TRBD2 (6 bases). The CDR3 has 15 amino acids. Germline assignment: CDR1 SGHTA and CDR2 FQGTGA. Trimming pared 0 bases from V and 3 bases from J, leaving 11 bases between. CDR3 residues: CASSLTRGGEETQYF. CDR3 bases: TGTGCCAGCAGCTTAACTCGAGGAGGGGAAGAGACCCAGTACTTC.

V gene TRBV27 combines with J gene TRBJ2-3, with 9 bases identical to TRBD1. V dropped 4 bases and J dropped 1; count of bases not matched to a gene: 12. CDR3 length: 18 amino acids. The V gene's germline CDR1 is MNHEY and CDR2 SMNVEV (reference sequence). CDR3 residues: CASSSVDRGTSRTDTQYF. Here the CDR3 DNA reads TGTGCCAGCAGTTCCGTCGACAGGGGGACAAGCCGCACAGATACGCAGTATTTT.